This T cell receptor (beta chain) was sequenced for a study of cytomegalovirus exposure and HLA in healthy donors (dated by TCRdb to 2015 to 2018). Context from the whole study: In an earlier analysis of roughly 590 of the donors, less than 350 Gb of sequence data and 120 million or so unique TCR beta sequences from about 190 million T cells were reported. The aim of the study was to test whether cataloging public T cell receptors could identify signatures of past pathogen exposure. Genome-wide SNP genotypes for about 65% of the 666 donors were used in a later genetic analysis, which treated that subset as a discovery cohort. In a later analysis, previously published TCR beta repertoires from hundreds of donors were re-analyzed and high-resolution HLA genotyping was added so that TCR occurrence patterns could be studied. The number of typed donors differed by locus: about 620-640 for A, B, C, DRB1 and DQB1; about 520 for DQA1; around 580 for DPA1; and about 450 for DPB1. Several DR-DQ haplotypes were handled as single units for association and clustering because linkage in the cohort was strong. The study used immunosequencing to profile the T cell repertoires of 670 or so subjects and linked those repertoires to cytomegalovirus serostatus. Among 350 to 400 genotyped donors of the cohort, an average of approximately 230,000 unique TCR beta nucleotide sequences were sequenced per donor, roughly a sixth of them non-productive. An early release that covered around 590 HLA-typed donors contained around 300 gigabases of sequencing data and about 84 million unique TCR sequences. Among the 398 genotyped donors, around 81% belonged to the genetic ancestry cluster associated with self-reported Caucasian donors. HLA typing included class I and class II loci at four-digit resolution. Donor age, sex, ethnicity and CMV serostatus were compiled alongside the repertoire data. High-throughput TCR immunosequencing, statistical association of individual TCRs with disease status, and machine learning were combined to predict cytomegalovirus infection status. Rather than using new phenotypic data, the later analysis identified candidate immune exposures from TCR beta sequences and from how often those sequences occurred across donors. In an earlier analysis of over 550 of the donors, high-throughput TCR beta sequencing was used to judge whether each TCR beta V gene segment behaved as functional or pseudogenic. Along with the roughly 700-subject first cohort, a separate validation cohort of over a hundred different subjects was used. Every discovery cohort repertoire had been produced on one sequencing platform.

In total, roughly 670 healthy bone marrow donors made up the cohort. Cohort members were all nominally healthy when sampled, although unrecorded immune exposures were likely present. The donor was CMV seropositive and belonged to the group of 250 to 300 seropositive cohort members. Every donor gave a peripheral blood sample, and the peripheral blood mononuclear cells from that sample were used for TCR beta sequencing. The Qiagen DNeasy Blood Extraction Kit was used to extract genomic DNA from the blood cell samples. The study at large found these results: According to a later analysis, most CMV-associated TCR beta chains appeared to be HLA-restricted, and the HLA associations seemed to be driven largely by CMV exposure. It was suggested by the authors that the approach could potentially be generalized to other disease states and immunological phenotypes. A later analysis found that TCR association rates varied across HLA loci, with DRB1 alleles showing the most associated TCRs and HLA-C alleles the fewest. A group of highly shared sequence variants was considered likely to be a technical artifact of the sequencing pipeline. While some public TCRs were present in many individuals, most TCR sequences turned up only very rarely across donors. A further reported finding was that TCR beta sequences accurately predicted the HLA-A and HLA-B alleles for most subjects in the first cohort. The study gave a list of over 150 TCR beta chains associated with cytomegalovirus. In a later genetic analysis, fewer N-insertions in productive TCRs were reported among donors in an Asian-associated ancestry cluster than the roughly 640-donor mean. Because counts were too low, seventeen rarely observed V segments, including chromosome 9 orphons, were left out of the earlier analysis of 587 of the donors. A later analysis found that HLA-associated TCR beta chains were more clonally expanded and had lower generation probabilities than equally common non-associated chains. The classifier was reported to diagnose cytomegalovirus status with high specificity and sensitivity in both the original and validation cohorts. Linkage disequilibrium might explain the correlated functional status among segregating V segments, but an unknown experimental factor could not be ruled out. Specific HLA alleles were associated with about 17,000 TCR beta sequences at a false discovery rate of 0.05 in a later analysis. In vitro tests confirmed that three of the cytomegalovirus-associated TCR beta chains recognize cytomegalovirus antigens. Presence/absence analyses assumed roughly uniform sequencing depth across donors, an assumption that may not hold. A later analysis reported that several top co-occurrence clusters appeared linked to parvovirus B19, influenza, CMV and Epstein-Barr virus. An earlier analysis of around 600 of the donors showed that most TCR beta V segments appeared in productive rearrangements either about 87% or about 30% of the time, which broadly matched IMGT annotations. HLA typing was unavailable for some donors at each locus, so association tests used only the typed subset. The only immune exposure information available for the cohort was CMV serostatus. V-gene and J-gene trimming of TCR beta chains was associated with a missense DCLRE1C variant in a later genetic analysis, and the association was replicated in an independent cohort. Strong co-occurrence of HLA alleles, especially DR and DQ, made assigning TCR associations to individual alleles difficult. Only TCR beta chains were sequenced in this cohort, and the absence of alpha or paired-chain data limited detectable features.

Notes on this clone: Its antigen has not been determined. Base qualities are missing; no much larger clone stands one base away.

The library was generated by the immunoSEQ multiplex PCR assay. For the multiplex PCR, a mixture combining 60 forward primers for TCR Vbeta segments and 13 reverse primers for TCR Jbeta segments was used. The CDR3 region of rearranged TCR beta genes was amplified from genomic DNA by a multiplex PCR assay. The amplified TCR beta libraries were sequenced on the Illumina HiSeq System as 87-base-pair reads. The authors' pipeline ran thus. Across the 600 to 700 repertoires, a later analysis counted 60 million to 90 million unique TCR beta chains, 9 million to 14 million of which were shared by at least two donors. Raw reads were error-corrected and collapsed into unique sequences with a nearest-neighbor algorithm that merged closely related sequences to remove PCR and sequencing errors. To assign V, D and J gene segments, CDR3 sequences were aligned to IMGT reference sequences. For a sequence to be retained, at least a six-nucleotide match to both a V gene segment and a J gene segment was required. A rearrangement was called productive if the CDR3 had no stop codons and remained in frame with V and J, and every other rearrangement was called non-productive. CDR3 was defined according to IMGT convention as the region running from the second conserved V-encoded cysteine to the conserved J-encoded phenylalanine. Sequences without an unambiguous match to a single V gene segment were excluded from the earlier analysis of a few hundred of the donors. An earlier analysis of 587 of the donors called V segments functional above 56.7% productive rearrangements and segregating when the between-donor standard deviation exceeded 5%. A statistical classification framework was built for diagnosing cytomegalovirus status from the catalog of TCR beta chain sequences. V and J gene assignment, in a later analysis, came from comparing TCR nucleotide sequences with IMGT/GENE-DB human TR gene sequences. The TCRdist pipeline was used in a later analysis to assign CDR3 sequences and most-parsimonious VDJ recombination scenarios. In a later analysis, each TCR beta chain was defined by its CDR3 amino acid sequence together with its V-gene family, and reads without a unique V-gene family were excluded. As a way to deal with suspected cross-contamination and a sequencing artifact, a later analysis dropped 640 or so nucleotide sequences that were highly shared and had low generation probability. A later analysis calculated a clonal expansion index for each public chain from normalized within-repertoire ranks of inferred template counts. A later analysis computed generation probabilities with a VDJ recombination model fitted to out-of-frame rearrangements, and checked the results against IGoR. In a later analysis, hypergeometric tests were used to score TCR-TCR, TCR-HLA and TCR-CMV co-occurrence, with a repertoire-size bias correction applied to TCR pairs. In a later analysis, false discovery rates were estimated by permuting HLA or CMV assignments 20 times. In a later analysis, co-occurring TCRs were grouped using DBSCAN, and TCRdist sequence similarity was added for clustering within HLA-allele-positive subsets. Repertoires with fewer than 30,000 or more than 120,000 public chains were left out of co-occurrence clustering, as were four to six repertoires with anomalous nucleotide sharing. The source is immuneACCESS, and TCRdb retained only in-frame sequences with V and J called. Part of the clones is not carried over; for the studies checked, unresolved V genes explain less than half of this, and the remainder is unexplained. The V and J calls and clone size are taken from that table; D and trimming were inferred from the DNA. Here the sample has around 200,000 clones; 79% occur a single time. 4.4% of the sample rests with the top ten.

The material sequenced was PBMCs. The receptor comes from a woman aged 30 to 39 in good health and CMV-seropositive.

The DNA reads as follows: TGTGCCAGCAGCGTAGGGAGCGGGGCCCCCTACGAGCAGTACTTC. The encoded protein is CASSVGSGAPYEQYF. The receptor chain draws on TRBV9 and TRBJ2-7; 7 middle bases align to TRBD2. From the cysteine up to the phenylalanine, the CDR3 has a length of 15 residues. Of all the DNA, just the CDR3 is kept, 45 bases in frame from base 1. V trim: 0 bases; J trim: 2 bases; unmatched bases: 5. CDR1 and CDR2 are read off the germline V gene as SGDLS and YYNGEE.